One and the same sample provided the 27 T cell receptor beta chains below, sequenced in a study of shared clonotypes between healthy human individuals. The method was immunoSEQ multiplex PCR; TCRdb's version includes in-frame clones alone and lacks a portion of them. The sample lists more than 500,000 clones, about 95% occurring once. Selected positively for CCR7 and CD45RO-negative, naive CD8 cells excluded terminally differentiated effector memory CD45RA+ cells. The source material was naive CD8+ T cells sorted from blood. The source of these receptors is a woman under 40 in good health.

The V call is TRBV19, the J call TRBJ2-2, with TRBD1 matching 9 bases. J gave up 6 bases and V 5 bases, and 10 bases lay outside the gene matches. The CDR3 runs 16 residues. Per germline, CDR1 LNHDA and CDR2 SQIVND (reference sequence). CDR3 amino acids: CASSFMGTGWAGELFF. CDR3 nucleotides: TGTGCCAGTAGTTTCATGGGGACAGGGTGGGCCGGGGAGCTGTTTTTT.

In nucleotides, the CDR3 is TGTGCCAGCAGTCCGAGGCCCGGGACTGGGACCTACGAGCAGTACTTC. This sequence encodes CASSPRPGTGTYEQYF. The chain combines TRBV28 with TRBJ2-7, with D maybe TRBD2 (6 bases). The CDR3 consists of 16 residues. Germline V gene data show CDR1 as MDHEN and CDR2 as SYDVKM. The V and J ends lost 5 bases and 2 bases respectively, with 19 bases between them.

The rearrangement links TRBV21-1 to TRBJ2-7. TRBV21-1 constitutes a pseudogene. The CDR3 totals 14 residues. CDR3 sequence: CASSVRDGTHEQYF. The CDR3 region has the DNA TGTGCCAGCAGCGTCCGGGACGGGACCCACGAGCAGTACTTC.

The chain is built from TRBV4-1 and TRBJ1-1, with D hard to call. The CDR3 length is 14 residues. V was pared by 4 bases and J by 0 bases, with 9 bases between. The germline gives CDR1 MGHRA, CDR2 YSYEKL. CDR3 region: CASSPGWLNTEAFF. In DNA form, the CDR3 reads TGCGCCAGCAGCCCCGGTTGGCTGAACACTGAAGCTTTCTTT.

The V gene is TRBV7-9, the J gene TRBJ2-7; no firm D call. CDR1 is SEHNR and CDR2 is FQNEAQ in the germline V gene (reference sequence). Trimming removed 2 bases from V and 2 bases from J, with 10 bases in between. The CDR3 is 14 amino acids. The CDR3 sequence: CASSLLGRPYEQYF. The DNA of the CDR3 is TGTGCCAGCAGCTTACTGGGCAGACCCTACGAGCAGTACTTC.

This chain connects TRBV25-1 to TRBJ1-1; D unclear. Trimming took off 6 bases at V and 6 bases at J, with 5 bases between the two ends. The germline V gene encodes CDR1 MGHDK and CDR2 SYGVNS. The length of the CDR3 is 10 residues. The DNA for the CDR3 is TGTGCCAGCAGGGGTGCTGAAGCTTTCTTT. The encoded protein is CASRGAEAFF.

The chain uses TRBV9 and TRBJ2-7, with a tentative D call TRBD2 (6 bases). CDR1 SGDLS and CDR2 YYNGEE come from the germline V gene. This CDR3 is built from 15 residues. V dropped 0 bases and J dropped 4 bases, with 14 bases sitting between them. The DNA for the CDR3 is TGTGCCAGCAGCGTAGCCGGGGGAGCCCAGTACGAGCAGTACTTC. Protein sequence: CASSVAGGAQYEQYF. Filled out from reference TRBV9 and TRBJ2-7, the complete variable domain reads DSGVTQTPKHLITATGQRVTLRCSPRSGDLSVYWYQQSLDQGLQFLIQYYNGEERAKGNILERFSAQQFPDLHSELNLSSLELGDSALYFCASSVAGGAQYEQYFGPGTRLTVT.

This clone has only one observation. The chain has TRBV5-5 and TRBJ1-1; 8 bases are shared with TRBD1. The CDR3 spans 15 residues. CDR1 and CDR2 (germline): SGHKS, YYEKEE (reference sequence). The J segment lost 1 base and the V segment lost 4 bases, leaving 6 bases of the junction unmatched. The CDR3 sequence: CASSPFDRGNTEAFF. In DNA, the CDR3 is TGTGCCAGCAGCCCCTTTGACAGGGGGAACACTGAAGCTTTCTTT. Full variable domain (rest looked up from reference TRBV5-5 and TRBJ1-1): DAGVTQSPTHLIKTRGQQVTLRCSPISGHKSVSWYQQVLGQGPQFIFQYYEKEERGRGNFPDRFSARQFPNYSSELNVNALLLGDSALYLCASSPFDRGNTEAFFGQGTRLTVV.

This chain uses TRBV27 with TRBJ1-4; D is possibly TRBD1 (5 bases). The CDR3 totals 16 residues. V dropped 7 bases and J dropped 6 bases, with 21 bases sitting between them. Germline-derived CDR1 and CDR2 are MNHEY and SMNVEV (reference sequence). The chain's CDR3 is CASKLVGRGDDEKLFF. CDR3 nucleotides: TGTGCCAGCAAATTGGTTGGTCGGGGGGATGATGAAAAACTGTTTTTT.

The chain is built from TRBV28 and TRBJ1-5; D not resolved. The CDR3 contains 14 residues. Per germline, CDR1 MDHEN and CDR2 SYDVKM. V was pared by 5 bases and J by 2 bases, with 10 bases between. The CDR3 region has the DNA TGTGCCAGCAGTCCGACCCCGGGCAATCAGCCCCAGCATTTT. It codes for CASSPTPGNQPQHF.

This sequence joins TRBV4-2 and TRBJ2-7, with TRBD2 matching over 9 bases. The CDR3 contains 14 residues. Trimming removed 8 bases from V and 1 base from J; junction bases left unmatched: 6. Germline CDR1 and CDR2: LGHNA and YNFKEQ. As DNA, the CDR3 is TGTGCCAGCGCCAACCTAGCGGGGTCCTACGAGCAGTACTTC. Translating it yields CASANLAGSYEQYF.

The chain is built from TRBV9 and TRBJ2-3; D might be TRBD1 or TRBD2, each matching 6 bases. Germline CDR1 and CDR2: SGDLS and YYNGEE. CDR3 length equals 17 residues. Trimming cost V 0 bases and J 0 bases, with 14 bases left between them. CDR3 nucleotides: TGTGCCAGCAGCGTAGAGGGGGGAGCTGCTAGCACAGATACGCAGTATTTT. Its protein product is CASSVEGGAASTDTQYF.

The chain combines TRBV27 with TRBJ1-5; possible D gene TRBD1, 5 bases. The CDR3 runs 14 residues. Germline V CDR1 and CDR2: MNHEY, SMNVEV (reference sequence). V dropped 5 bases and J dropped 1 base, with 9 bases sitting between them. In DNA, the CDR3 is TGTGCCAGCAGTGCAGGGATAAGCAATCAGCCCCAGCATTTT. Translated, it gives CASSAGISNQPQHF.

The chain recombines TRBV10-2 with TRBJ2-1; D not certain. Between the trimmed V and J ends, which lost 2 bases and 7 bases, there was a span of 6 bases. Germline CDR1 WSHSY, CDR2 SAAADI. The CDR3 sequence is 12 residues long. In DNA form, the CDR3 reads TGCGCCAGCAGTGAGACCGGGAATGAGCAGTTCTTC. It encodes CASSETGNEQFF.

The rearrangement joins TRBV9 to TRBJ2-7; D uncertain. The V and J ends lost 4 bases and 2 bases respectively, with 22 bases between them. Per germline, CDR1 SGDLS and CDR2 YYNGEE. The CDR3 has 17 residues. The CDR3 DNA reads TGTGCCAGCAGCCCTCCCTCGGGCGGCAGCCCGACCTACGAGCAGTACTTC. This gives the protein CASSPPSGGSPTYEQYF.

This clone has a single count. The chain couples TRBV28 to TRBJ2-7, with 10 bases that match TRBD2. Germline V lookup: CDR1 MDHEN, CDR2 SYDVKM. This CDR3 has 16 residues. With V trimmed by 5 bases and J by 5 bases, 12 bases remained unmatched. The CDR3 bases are TGTGCCAGCAGTCCTACGGGACTAGCGCCTCTGGACGAGCAGTACTTC. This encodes CASSPTGLAPLDEQYF.

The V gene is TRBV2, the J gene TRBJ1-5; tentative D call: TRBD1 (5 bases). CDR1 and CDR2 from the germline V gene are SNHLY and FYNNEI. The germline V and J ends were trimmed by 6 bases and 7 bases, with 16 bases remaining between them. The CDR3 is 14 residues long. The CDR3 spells CASSLGGSGQPQHF. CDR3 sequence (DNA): TGTGCCAGCAGCCTGGGGGGGAGCGGGCAGCCCCAGCATTTT.

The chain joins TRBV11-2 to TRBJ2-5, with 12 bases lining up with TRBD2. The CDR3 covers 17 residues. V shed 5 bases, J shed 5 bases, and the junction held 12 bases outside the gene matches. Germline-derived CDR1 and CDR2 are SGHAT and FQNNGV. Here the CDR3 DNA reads TGTGCCAGCAGCGCCCATCCCTTACTAGCGGGAGGCGAGACCCAGTACTTC. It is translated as CASSAHPLLAGGETQYF. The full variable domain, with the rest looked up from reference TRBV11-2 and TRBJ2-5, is EAGVAQSPRYKIIEKRQSVAFWCNPISGHATLYWYQQILGQGPKLLIQFQNNGVVDDSQLPKDRFSAERLKGVDSTLKIQPAKLEDSAVYLCASSAHPLLAGGETQYFGPGTRLLVL.

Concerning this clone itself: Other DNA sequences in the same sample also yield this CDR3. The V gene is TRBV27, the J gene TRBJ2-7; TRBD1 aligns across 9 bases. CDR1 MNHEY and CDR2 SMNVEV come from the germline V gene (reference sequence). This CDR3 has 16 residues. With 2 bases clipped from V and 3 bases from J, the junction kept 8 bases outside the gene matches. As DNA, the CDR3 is TGTGCCAGCAGTTTAATATCCGGGACAGGGTTCTACGAGCAGTACTTC. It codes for CASSLISGTGFYEQYF.

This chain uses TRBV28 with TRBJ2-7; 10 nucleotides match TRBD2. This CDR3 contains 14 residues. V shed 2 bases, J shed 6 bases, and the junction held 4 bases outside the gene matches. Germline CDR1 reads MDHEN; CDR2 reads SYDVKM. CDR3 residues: CASSLLAGVPEQYF. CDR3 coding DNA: TGTGCCAGCAGTTTACTAGCGGGAGTTCCCGAGCAGTACTTC.

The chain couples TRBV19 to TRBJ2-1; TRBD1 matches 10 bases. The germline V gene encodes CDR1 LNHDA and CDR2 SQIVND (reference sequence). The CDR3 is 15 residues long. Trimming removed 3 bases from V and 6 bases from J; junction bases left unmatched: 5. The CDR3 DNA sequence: TGTGCCAGTAGTATGTGGGACAGGGGACGCAATGAGCAGTTCTTC. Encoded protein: CASSMWDRGRNEQFF.

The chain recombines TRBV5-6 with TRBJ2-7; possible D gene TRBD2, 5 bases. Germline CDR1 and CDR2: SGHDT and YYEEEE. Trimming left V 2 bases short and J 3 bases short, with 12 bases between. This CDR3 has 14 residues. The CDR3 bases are TGTGCCAGCAGCTTACACGGACTTCACTACGAGCAGTACTTC. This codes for CASSLHGLHYEQYF.

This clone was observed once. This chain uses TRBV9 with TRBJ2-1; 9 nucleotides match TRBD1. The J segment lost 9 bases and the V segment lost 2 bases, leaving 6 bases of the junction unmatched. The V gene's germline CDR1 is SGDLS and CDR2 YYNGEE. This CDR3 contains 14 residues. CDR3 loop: CASSVGTGIGEQFF. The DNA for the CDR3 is TGTGCCAGCAGCGTCGGGACAGGGATCGGTGAGCAGTTCTTC.

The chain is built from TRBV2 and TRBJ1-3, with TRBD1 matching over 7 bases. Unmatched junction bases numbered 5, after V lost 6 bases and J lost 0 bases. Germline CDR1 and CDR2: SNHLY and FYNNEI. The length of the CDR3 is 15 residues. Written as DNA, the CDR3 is TGTGCCAGCAGACCGGGACAGAGCTCTGGAAACACCATATATTTT. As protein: CASRPGQSSGNTIYF.

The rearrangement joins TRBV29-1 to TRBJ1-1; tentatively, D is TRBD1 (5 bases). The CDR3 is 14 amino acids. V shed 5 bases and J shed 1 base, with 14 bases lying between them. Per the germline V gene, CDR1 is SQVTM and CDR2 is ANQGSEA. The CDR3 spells CSVSAQRGNTEAFF. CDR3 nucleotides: TGCAGCGTTTCCGCCCAGAGGGGGAACACTGAAGCTTTCTTT. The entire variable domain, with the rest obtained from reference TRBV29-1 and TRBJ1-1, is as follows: SAVISQKPSRDICQRGTSLTIQCQVDSQVTMMFWYRQQPGQSLTLIATANQGSEATYESGFVIDKFPISRPNLTFSTLTVSNMSPEDSSIYLCSVSAQRGNTEAFFGQGTRLTVV.

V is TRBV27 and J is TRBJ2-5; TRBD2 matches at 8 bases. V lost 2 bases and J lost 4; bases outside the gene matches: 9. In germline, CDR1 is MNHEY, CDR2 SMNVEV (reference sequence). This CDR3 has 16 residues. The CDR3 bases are TGTGCCAGCAGTTTAGGTAGCGGGATGACTCGAGAGACCCAGTACTTC. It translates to CASSLGSGMTRETQYF.

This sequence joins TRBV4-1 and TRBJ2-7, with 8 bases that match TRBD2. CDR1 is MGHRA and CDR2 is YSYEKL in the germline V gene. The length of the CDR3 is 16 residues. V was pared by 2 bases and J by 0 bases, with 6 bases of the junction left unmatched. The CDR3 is CASSQTPGGTSYEQYF. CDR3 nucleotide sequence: TGCGCCAGCAGCCAAACCCCGGGAGGGACCTCCTACGAGCAGTACTTC.